The rows below give T cell receptor beta chains drawn from one sample of a study of T cell responses to AZD1222 COVID-19 vaccine. Measured with immunoSEQ multiplex PCR; TCRdb has only the in-frame clones, and not every one. The data contain about 180,000 clones, 85% to 90% of them singletons. Sequenced here: peripheral blood, sampled on day 0 of AZD1222 vaccination. Receptors originate from an adult in good health. The CDR3 runs from the conserved cysteine through the conserved F or W. A D gene is named only where the DNA matches it firmly. Expanded clones get a size class; other rows say once, few or many, or leave the size out.

TRBV27	NA	NA	TRBJ1-2	CASSLAGSVGSSSGYTF	TGTGCCAGCAGTTTAGCCGGCTCCGTGGGGAGCAGCTCTGGCTACACCTTC
TRBV6-1	TRBD2	NA	TRBJ2-5	CASSGLAGGPGQETQYF	TGTGCCAGCAGTGGACTAGCGGGGGGGCCGGGGCAAGAGACCCAGTACTTC
TRBV7-6	TRBD1	NA	TRBJ2-2	CASSTGQGLNGELFF	TGTGCCAGCAGCACCGGACAGGGTCTTAACGGGGAGCTGTTTTTT
TRBV30	NA	NA	TRBJ1-2	CAWSMEDMVPNYGYTF	TGTGCCTGGAGTATGGAAGACATGGTTCCTAACTATGGCTACACCTTC
TRBV5-1	TRBD1	NA	TRBJ2-3	CASSEGQWRTDTQYF	TGCGCCAGCAGCGAGGGACAGTGGCGCACAGATACGCAGTATTTT
TRBV18	NA	NA	TRBJ1-6	CASSPGMESPLHF	TGTGCCAGCTCACCCGGGATGGAGTCACCCCTCCACTTT
TRBV6-5	NA	NA	TRBJ1-1	CASTGGLYTEAFF	TGTGCCAGCACGGGGGGGCTCTACACTGAAGCTTTCTTT
TRBV6-5	TRBD1	NA	TRBJ1-2	CASSYRTGGGYGYTF	TGTGCCAGCAGTTACCGGACAGGGGGAGGCTATGGCTACACCTTC
TRBV7-9	NA	NA	TRBJ2-2	CASSPSVNTGELFF	TGTGCCAGCAGCCCCTCCGTGAACACCGGGGAGCTGTTTTTT
TRBV5-5	TRBD2	NA	TRBJ2-1	CASSRPSGGAREQFF	TGTGCCAGCAGCAGGCCTAGCGGGGGGGCCAGGGAGCAGTTCTTC
TRBV29-1	NA	once	TRBJ2-7	CSVAQGSGEQYF	TGCAGCGTCGCACAGGGATCGGGCGAGCAGTACTTC
TRBV5-1	NA	NA	TRBJ2-1	CASSLAPGGVYNEQFF	TGCGCCAGCAGCTTGGCCCCCGGGGGCGTCTACAATGAGCAGTTCTTC
TRBV27	TRBD2	NA	TRBJ2-5	CASSLASGGQETQYF	TGTGCCAGCAGTTTGGCTAGCGGGGGCCAAGAGACCCAGTACTTC
TRBV6-5	NA	NA	TRBJ2-5	CASTRVGGAGETQYF	TGTGCCAGCACCCGAGTAGGGGGGGCGGGGGAGACCCAGTACTTC
TRBV5-4	NA	NA	TRBJ2-6	CASSPSTSGANVLTF	TGTGCCAGCAGCCCGTCCACCTCTGGGGCCAACGTCCTGACTTTC
TRBV7-9	TRBD2	NA	TRBJ2-1	CASTSASGGSSSYNEQFF	TGTGCCAGCACCTCGGCTAGCGGGGGGTCTAGCTCCTACAATGAGCAGTTCTTC
TRBV30	NA	NA	TRBJ1-2	CACLVAGTHGGGYTF	TGTGCCTGCCTCGTCGCCGGGACCCACGGGGGTGGCTACACCTTC
TRBV5-4	TRBD2	once	TRBJ2-7	CASSWGRGDYEQYF	TGTGCCAGCAGCTGGGGGCGGGGGGACTACGAGCAGTACTTC
TRBV7-9	TRBD1	NA	TRBJ2-7	CASSPLDRNSYEQYF	TGTGCCAGCAGCCCCCTGGACAGGAACTCCTACGAGCAGTACTTC
TRBV27	NA	NA	TRBJ2-2	CASSPRQFGELFF	TGTGCCAGCAGTCCGAGACAGTTCGGGGAGCTGTTTTTT
TRBV19	NA	NA	TRBJ1-1	CASSILEGTEAFF	TGTGCCAGTAGTATATTGGAGGGGACTGAAGCTTTCTTT
TRBV19	NA	NA	TRBJ2-3	CASSIGLAETDTQYF	TGTGCCAGTAGTATTGGGCTAGCCGAAACAGATACGCAGTATTTT
TRBV30	NA	NA	TRBJ2-6	CAWRQGDLSGANVLTF	TGTGCCTGGAGGCAAGGGGACCTCTCTGGGGCCAACGTCCTGACTTTC
TRBV5-6	NA	NA	TRBJ2-1	CASSAEMGTFSSYNEQFF	TGTGCCAGCAGCGCGGAGATGGGGACTTTCAGCTCCTACAATGAGCAGTTCTTC
TRBV5-4	NA	NA	TRBJ1-3	CASSLVGAGNTIYF	TGTGCCAGCAGCTTGGTGGGGGCTGGAAACACCATATATTTT
TRBV4-2	NA	NA	TRBJ1-3	CASSQDQGPGNTIYF	TGTGCCAGCAGCCAAGATCAGGGGCCTGGAAACACCATATATTTT
TRBV19	NA	NA	TRBJ2-1	CASRPDRYSYNEQFF	TGTGCCAGTAGACCCGACAGGTACTCCTACAATGAGCAGTTCTTC
TRBV7-9	NA	NA	TRBJ1-4	CASSLRGGLYATNEKLFF	TGTGCCAGCAGCCTGCGGGGCGGCTTATATGCAACTAATGAAAAACTGTTTTTT
TRBV6-5	TRBD1	NA	TRBJ1-5	CATARDSESQPQHF	TGTGCCACCGCCCGGGACAGTGAATCTCAGCCCCAGCATTTT
TRBV6-5	TRBD1	NA	TRBJ1-2	CASSRGTDLNYGYTF	TGTGCCAGCAGTCGGGGGACAGACCTTAACTATGGCTACACCTTC
TRBV7-6	TRBD2	NA	TRBJ2-3	CASSSRRGVPSGTDTQYF	TGTGCCAGCAGCTCCCGTCGGGGGGTACCATCTGGCACAGATACGCAGTATTTT
TRBV6-5	NA	many	TRBJ2-7	CASSPSAGSSYEQYF	TGTGCCAGCAGTCCCTCGGCAGGTTCATCCTACGAGCAGTACTTC
TRBV30	NA	NA	TRBJ2-7	CAWRAAGPSGEQYF	TGTGCCTGGCGGGCGGCGGGCCCATCGGGGGAGCAGTACTTC
TRBV28	NA	NA	TRBJ2-7	CASSTSYYEQYF	TGTGCCAGCAGTACTAGTTATTACGAGCAGTACTTC
TRBV7-2	NA	NA	TRBJ1-4	CASSLALGVGEKLFF	TGTGCCAGCAGCTTAGCGCTGGGGGTGGGTGAAAAACTGTTTTTT
TRBV3-1/TRBV3-2	NA	NA	TRBJ1-5	CASSPANSNQPQHF	TGTGCCAGCAGCCCTGCCAATAGCAATCAGCCCCAGCATTTT
TRBV5-1	NA	NA	TRBJ2-3	CASSLKGGSTDTQYF	TGCGCCAGCAGCTTAAAGGGGGGGAGCACAGATACGCAGTATTTT
TRBV5-1	NA	NA	TRBJ1-2	CASSLPQLGGDRGYTF	TGCGCCAGCAGCTTGCCTCAACTAGGGGGAGATCGGGGCTACACCTTC
TRBV25-1	NA	NA	TRBJ1-1	CASSGGITIGAEAFF	TGTGCCAGCAGTGGAGGGATAACAATTGGGGCTGAAGCTTTCTTT
TRBV27	NA	NA	TRBJ1-2	CASSPSLRGLNYGYTF	TGTGCCAGCTCTCCTTCCCTTCGCGGTCTTAACTATGGCTACACCTTC
TRBV6-1	NA	few	TRBJ1-4	CASSDPTRLRREKLFF	TGTGCCAGCAGTGATCCGACACGACTAAGACGTGAAAAACTGTTTTTT
TRBV13	NA	NA	TRBJ2-7	CASSYRAHSYEQYF	TGTGCCAGCAGCTACAGGGCCCACTCCTACGAGCAGTACTTC
TRBV5-1	NA	NA	TRBJ2-3	CASSLMVIDTQYF	TGCGCCAGCAGCTTGATGGTTATAGATACGCAGTATTTT
TRBV9	NA	NA	TRBJ1-6	CASSSTTVAGNSPLHF	TGTGCCAGCAGCTCCACGACAGTCGCGGGCAATTCACCCCTCCACTTT
TRBV30	NA	NA	TRBJ2-7	CAWSVGNEQYF	TGTGCCTGGAGTGTCGGGAACGAGCAGTACTTC
TRBV12-3/TRBV12-4	NA	once	TRBJ1-2	CASSLTGRGGYTF	TGTGCCAGCAGCCTTACAGGGAGGGGTGGCTACACCTTC
TRBV6-5	TRBD2	NA	TRBJ2-7	CASSYETSGGSYEQYF	TGTGCCAGCAGTTACGAAACTAGCGGGGGGAGTTACGAGCAGTACTTC
TRBV12-5	NA	few	TRBJ1-2	CASGLWRAIYGYTF	TGTGCTAGTGGTTTATGGCGGGCGATCTATGGCTACACCTTC
TRBV3-1/TRBV3-2	TRBD1	NA	TRBJ1-1	CASSRLDREYTEAFF	TGTGCCAGCAGCCGCCTGGACAGGGAGTACACTGAAGCTTTCTTT
TRBV10-3	NA	NA	TRBJ2-3	CAISEPNTDTQYF	TGTGCCATCAGTGAGCCTAACACAGATACGCAGTATTTT
TRBV7-3	NA	NA	TRBJ2-3	CASSSQMPDTQYF	TGTGCCAGCAGCTCCCAGATGCCAGATACGCAGTATTTT
TRBV28	TRBD1	NA	TRBJ2-7	CASSFGDRDLYEQYF	TGTGCCAGCAGTTTCGGGGACAGGGACCTCTACGAGCAGTACTTC